The next 29 T cell receptor beta chains were all read from a single sample in a study of cytomegalovirus exposure and HLA in healthy donors. Primers included in the PCR were 60 Vbeta and 13 Jbeta primers. Generated by immunoSEQ multiplex PCR, the TCRdb table keeps only in-frame clones and is missing some. This table holds approximately 140,000 clones, roughly three quarters found once. Input material: PBMCs. The source is a man aged 18 to 30 in good health and CMV-seronegative.

V and J are TRBV27 and TRBJ1-2; possible D gene TRBD1, 5 bases. Trimming stripped 0 bases from V and 6 bases from J, with 11 bases between. CDR1 is MNHEY, CDR2 SMNVEV, per germline (reference sequence). The CDR3 has 14 amino acids. The CDR3 here is CASSLSGGGDGYTF. DNA for the CDR3: TGTGCCAGCAGTTTATCGGGGGGAGGGGATGGCTACACCTTC.

V gene TRBV7-2 combines with J gene TRBJ2-1; tentative D call: TRBD2 (5 bases). Germline V gene data show CDR1 as SGHTA and CDR2 as FQGNSA. The CDR3 runs 12 residues. V was shortened by 1 base and J by 15 bases, with 13 bases between the two germline ends. As DNA, the CDR3 is TGTGCCAGCAGCTTAGAGGTGACCCGGGGGTTCTTC. Its protein is CASSLEVTRGFF.

The chain recombines TRBV5-6 with TRBJ2-1, with a weak D call TRBD2 (6 bases). This CDR3 spans 13 amino acids. Germline V CDR1 and CDR2: SGHDT, YYEEEE. Trimming removed 5 bases from V and 4 bases from J, with 10 bases in between. CDR3 protein: CASSAGPYNEQFF. DNA for the CDR3: TGTGCCAGCAGTGCGGGGCCTTACAATGAGCAGTTCTTC.

The V gene is TRBV15, the J gene TRBJ2-3, with D unclear. Germline V gene lookup returns CDR1 LNHNV and CDR2 YYDKDF (reference sequence). Trimming stripped 0 bases from V and 5 bases from J, with 6 bases between. The CDR3 sequence is 13 residues long. For the CDR3, the DNA is TGTGCCACCAGCAGAGATAACGGAGATACGCAGTATTTT. It encodes CATSRDNGDTQYF.

V and J are TRBV15 and TRBJ1-1; D not certain. V gave up 1 base and J gave up 4 bases, with 7 bases separating them. The CDR3 spans 13 residues. In germline, CDR1 is LNHNV, CDR2 YYDKDF (reference sequence). The CDR3 DNA is TGTGCCACCAGCAGAGCTGGGCCCACTGAAGCTTTCTTT. Translated: CATSRAGPTEAFF.

The chain employs TRBV6-1 and TRBJ2-7; tentatively, D is TRBD1 (6 bases). V shed 6 bases and J shed 0 bases, with 9 bases lying between them. The CDR3 covers 13 residues. The germline CDR1 and CDR2 sequences are MNHNS and SASEGT. The CDR3 loop reads CASSHRDSYEQYF. The DNA for the CDR3 is TGTGCCAGCAGCCACAGGGACTCCTACGAGCAGTACTTC.

This clone was recorded a few times. The chain has TRBV10-1 and TRBJ2-7; D remains unclear. The CDR3 contains 10 residues. V lost 10 bases to trimming and J lost 3 bases, with 7 bases between them. Germline CDR1 and CDR2: WNHNN and SYGVQD (reference sequence). The CDR3 bases are TGCGCCACCACGGGCTACGAGCAGTACTTC. Protein sequence: CATTGYEQYF.

V usage is TRBV7-2 and J usage is TRBJ1-2; no clear D gene. Germline V gene data show CDR1 as SGHTA and CDR2 as FQGNSA. Deletions cut 2 bases from V and 8 bases from J, with 15 bases between. There are 14 residues in the CDR3. The CDR3 sequence: CASSLRGPTEGYTF. The CDR3 region has the DNA TGTGCCAGCAGCTTACGCGGGCCTACCGAAGGCTACACCTTC.

This sequence joins TRBV7-2 and TRBJ2-5; possibly TRBD2 for D (7 bases). CDR3 length: 16 amino acids. V was pared by 1 base and J by 2 bases, with 14 bases between. In germline, CDR1 is SGHTA, CDR2 FQGNSA. In nucleotides, the CDR3 is TGTGCCAGCAGCTTAGACGGAGGGGGAGGGCAAGAGACCCAGTACTTC. It is translated as CASSLDGGGGQETQYF.

The genes are TRBV7-2 and TRBJ2-5, with 8 bases identical to TRBD1. V was pared by 5 bases and J by 0 bases, with 2 bases of the junction left unmatched. Germline CDR1 and CDR2: SGHTA and FQGNSA. This CDR3 region has 14 residues. In DNA form, the CDR3 reads TGTGCCAGCAGCGACAGGGGTTACCAAGAGACCCAGTACTTC. Translating it yields CASSDRGYQETQYF.

This sequence joins TRBV5-1 and TRBJ2-5; D is perhaps TRBD2 (5 bases). The CDR3 covers 12 residues. CDR1 SGHRS and CDR2 YFSETQ come from the germline V gene. V was trimmed by 2 bases and J by 4 bases, leaving 6 bases between them. The CDR3 sequence: CASSLRGETQYF. CDR3 in DNA: TGCGCCAGCAGCTTACGGGGAGAGACCCAGTACTTC.

V is TRBV4-1 and J is TRBJ2-7; TRBD1 agrees at 7 bases. Trimming removed 0 bases from V and 2 bases from J; junction bases left unmatched: 4. The CDR3 runs to 15 residues. The germline gives CDR1 MGHRA, CDR2 YSYEKL. In nucleotides, the CDR3 is TGCGCCAGCAGCCAAGAGACAGGGATCGCCTACGAGCAGTACTTC. The encoded protein is CASSQETGIAYEQYF.

The V call is TRBV4-3, the J call TRBJ2-1; 8 bases are a match to TRBD2. Germline loops: CDR1 LGHNA, CDR2 YSLEER. V lost 4 bases, J lost 7 bases, and 15 bases stayed unmatched. The CDR3 loop spans 17 amino acids. The CDR3 is CASSRGRGGYLGNEQFF. The CDR3 DNA reads TGCGCCAGCAGCCGGGGTCGCGGGGGGTATTTGGGGAATGAGCAGTTCTTC.

The chain employs TRBV2 and TRBJ1-5, with TRBD1 matching 7 bases. Germline V gives CDR1 SNHLY, CDR2 FYNNEI. Trimming removed 6 bases from V and 6 bases from J; junction bases left unmatched: 14. The CDR3 length is 16 residues. The CDR3 nucleotides are TGTGCCAGCAGCCGGGGAGGCCGACAGGGCAGTCAGCCCCAGCATTTT. The encoded protein is CASSRGGRQGSQPQHF. The full variable domain, with the rest looked up from reference TRBV2 and TRBJ1-5, is EPEVTQTPSHQVTQMGQEVILRCVPISNHLYFYWYRQILGQKVEFLVSFYNNEISEKSEIFDDQFSVERPDGSNFTLKIRSTKLEDSAMYFCASSRGGRQGSQPQHFGDGTRLSIL.

The chain couples TRBV27 to TRBJ1-1; the match to TRBD1 covers 9 bases. Trimming took 6 bases from V and 6 from J; bases not matched to a gene: 11. The CDR3 consists of 15 residues. Germline values: CDR1 MNHEY, CDR2 SMNVEV (reference sequence). The CDR3 region is CASRDLGQGVPEAFF. The CDR3 bases are TGTGCCAGCAGAGATCTGGGACAGGGAGTACCTGAAGCTTTCTTT.

This clone was seen only a few times. The rearrangement links TRBV7-2 to TRBJ2-7; weak D call: TRBD2 (7 bases). The CDR3 totals 15 residues. In germline, CDR1 is SGHTA, CDR2 FQGNSA. V was clipped by 2 bases and J by 5 bases, with 16 bases between them. The CDR3 DNA reads TGTGCCAGCAGCTTAAACGGGGGGCCTGTAGACGAGCAGTACTTC. Encoded protein: CASSLNGGPVDEQYF.

This clone was observed once. V usage is TRBV2 and J usage is TRBJ2-2; TRBD2 matches 15 bases. The CDR3 runs to 15 residues. Germline V lookup: CDR1 SNHLY, CDR2 FYNNEI. The junction had 2 bases not matched to a gene; V was cut back by 7 bases and J by 5 bases. CDR3 DNA sequence: TGTGCCAGCACCGGGACTAGCGGGGGGACCGGGGAGCTGTTTTTT. It yields the protein CASTGTSGGTGELFF.

This chain connects TRBV2 to TRBJ1-5; D call uncertain. There are 14 residues in the CDR3. Trimming removed 3 bases at V and 5 bases at J, with 11 bases between. Looked up from germline, CDR1 is SNHLY and CDR2 is FYNNEI. Here the CDR3 reads CASSDGDPHQPQHF. The CDR3 DNA follows: TGTGCCAGCAGTGACGGAGACCCGCATCAGCCCCAGCATTTT.

The chain links TRBV4-3 to TRBJ1-2; TRBD1 aligns across 9 bases. The CDR3 contains 15 residues. J was trimmed by 7 bases and V by 4 bases; bases with no gene match: 10. The V gene's germline CDR1 is LGHNA and CDR2 YSLEER. The chain's CDR3 is CASSLKADRGRGYTF. Here the CDR3 DNA reads TGCGCCAGCAGCCTCAAGGCGGACAGGGGCCGTGGCTACACCTTC.

The chain carries TRBV6-5 and TRBJ1-2; 11 bases map to TRBD1. The junction had 1 base not matched to a gene; V was cut back by 6 bases and J by 4 bases. The CDR3 extends over 13 amino acids. CDR1 is MNHEY and CDR2 is SVGAGI in the germline V gene. The CDR3 loop reads CASRDRGPYGYTF. For the CDR3, the DNA is TGTGCCAGCAGGGACAGGGGGCCCTATGGCTACACCTTC.

This rearrangement joins TRBV25-1 to TRBJ2-5, with a possible D match to TRBD1 (5 bases). The CDR3 sequence is 13 residues long. CDR1 is MGHDK and CDR2 is SYGVNS in the germline V gene. V was shortened by 4 bases and J by 3 bases, with 9 bases between the two germline ends. The CDR3 DNA reads TGTGCCAGCAGTGCGTGGGGCGAAGAGACCCAGTACTTC. Translating it yields CASSAWGEETQYF.

The chain is built from TRBV18 and TRBJ1-3, with D unresolved. CDR3 length: 16 residues. The V end was cut by 0 bases, the J end by 2 bases, with 11 bases between. Germline V gene lookup returns CDR1 KGHSH and CDR2 LQKENI. CDR3 loop: CASSPPSQEAGNTIYF. As DNA, the CDR3 is TGTGCCAGCTCACCACCGAGCCAGGAGGCTGGAAACACCATATATTTT.

This clone appeared once. This chain joins TRBV9 and TRBJ1-1; tentatively, D is TRBD1 (5 bases). Trimming removed 4 bases at V and 6 bases at J, with 19 bases between. The CDR3 has 15 residues. CDR1 SGDLS and CDR2 YYNGEE come from the germline V gene. CDR3 DNA sequence: TGTGCCAGCAGCTCGAGCTCTGGGCTAGGGGCTGAAGCTTTCTTT. Protein product: CASSSSSGLGAEAFF.

This clone was recorded only once. This chain joins TRBV28 and TRBJ2-2, with a weak D call TRBD2 (6 bases). The V gene lost 4 bases and the J gene lost 3 bases, with 9 bases spanning the gap. The germline V gene has CDR1 MDHEN and CDR2 SYDVKM. This CDR3 contains 14 residues. CDR3: CASSYRGYTGELFF. CDR3 DNA sequence: TGTGCCAGCAGTTACCGGGGGTACACCGGGGAGCTGTTTTTT. Full variable domain (remainder filled in from reference TRBV28 and TRBJ2-2): DVKVTQSSRYLVKRTGEKVFLECVQDMDHENMFWYRQDPGLGLRLIYFSYDVKMKEKGDIPEGYSVSREKKERFSLILESASTNQTSMYLCASSYRGYTGELFFGEGSRLTVL.

This chain connects TRBV4-3 to TRBJ1-6; D perhaps matches TRBD1 (5 bases). Between the trimmed V and J ends, which lost 0 bases and 8 bases, there was a span of 17 bases. The germline gives CDR1 LGHNA, CDR2 YSLEER. The CDR3 is 17 residues long. The CDR3 DNA follows: TGCGCCAGCAGCCAAGATGGGTGGGGGACGGGGGATTCACCCCTCCACTTT. This gives the protein CASSQDGWGTGDSPLHF.

V and J are TRBV29-1 and TRBJ1-3; unclear D gene. The CDR3 totals 13 residues. Looked up from germline, CDR1 is SQVTM and CDR2 is ANQGSEA. V was pared by 7 bases and J by 0 bases, with 10 bases between. CDR3 loop: CSASGPSGNTIYF. The CDR3, as DNA: TGCAGCGCAAGTGGGCCCTCTGGAAACACCATATATTTT.

This chain connects TRBV10-3 to TRBJ1-1; unclear D gene. CDR3 length: 15 residues. V shed 6 bases and J shed 0 bases, with 14 bases lying between them. The germline V gene encodes CDR1 ENHRY and CDR2 SYGVKD. The CDR3 region is CAIRAFDTLNTEAFF. The CDR3 coding sequence is TGTGCCATCAGGGCTTTTGACACCTTGAACACTGAAGCTTTCTTT.

The chain couples TRBV19 to TRBJ2-3, with 9 nucleotides matching TRBD1. Germline CDR1 LNHDA, CDR2 SQIVND (reference sequence). After removal of 6 bases from V and 5 bases from J, the junction contained 9 bases not matched to a gene. This CDR3 has 15 residues. In DNA form, the CDR3 reads TGTGCCAGTAGCCCAGACAGGGGACAGGGAGATACGCAGTATTTT. Translation: CASSPDRGQGDTQYF.

The rearrangement uses TRBV6-4 and TRBJ1-2; the D gene is possibly TRBD1 (5 bases). The V and J ends lost 6 bases and 2 bases respectively, with 7 bases between them. Per germline, CDR1 MRHNA and CDR2 SNTAGT. This CDR3 has 12 amino acids. The CDR3 region is CASSQGNYGYTF. The CDR3 nucleotides are TGTGCCAGCAGCCAGGGAAACTATGGCTACACCTTC.